A single sample gave rise to the 21 T cell receptor beta chains below, sequenced in a study of Ad26.COV2.S vaccination and SARS-CoV-2 variants. Treatment specified: about 20 received Ad26.COV2.S at low or high dose, single or two shots; about 5 received placebo; per-sample allocation not given. Following the first vaccine or placebo injection, samples were taken on day 63. Assay used: immunoSEQ multiplex PCR; TCRdb lists only in-frame clones, some missing. The repertoire holds about 350,000 clones, with around 89% as singletons. Here the sequenced sample was peripheral blood, taken in a trial of Ad26.COV2.S vaccine versus placebo. The receptors here all came from a person aged 18-65 years who received the Ad26.COV2.S COVID-19 vaccine or a placebo.

The rearrangement joins TRBV30 to TRBJ1-4; D remains unclear. Germline CDR1 is GTSNPN and CDR2 is SVGIG (reference sequence). This CDR3 is 14 amino acids long. Trimming removed 2 bases from V and 0 bases from J, with 7 bases in between. CDR3 protein: CAWSQLATNEKLFF. CDR3 nucleotide sequence: TGTGCCTGGAGTCAGCTTGCAACTAATGAAAAACTGTTTTTT.

The chain combines TRBV18 with TRBJ2-3, with TRBD1 matching over 8 bases. The V and J ends lost 4 bases and 6 bases, in that order; junction bases with no gene match: 15. The CDR3 spans 17 residues. Germline V CDR1 and CDR2: KGHSH, LQKENI. Here the CDR3 reads CASSRSAPGGRTDTQYF. The CDR3, as DNA: TGTGCCAGCTCACGAAGCGCACCAGGGGGCAGAACGGATACGCAGTATTTT.

This clone showed up just once. V and J are TRBV6-2 or TRBV6-3 and TRBJ1-5; D gene ambiguous. Germline V lookup: CDR1 MNHEY, CDR2 SVGEGT. The CDR3 length is 16 residues. Trimming took 2 bases from V and 2 from J, leaving 13 bases between them. CDR3 region: CASSYGGPPRNQPQHF. CDR3 sequence (DNA): TGTGCCAGCAGTTACGGCGGTCCCCCTCGCAATCAGCCCCAGCATTTT.

The CDR3 DNA follows: TGTGCCAGCAGTGAGTTAGCGGGGAACACAGATACGCAGTATTTT. It translates to CASSELAGNTDTQYF. The chain uses TRBV2 and TRBJ2-3; TRBD2 agrees at 8 bases. This CDR3 region has 15 residues. CDR1 SNHLY and CDR2 FYNNEI come from the germline V gene. V lost 3 bases to trimming and J lost 2 bases; unmatched junction nucleotides: 4.

This rearrangement joins TRBV28 to TRBJ1-5; D is perhaps TRBD1 (5 bases). Looked up from germline, CDR1 is MDHEN and CDR2 is SYDVKM. V was clipped by 1 base and J by 0 bases, with 10 bases between them. The CDR3 extends over 16 amino acids. CDR3 in amino acids: CASSLFAGNSNQPQHF. The DNA for the CDR3 is TGTGCCAGCAGTTTATTCGCAGGGAATAGCAATCAGCCCCAGCATTTT.

The chain carries TRBV5-1 and TRBJ2-3; D possibly corresponds to TRBD1 (5 bases). The germline V gene encodes CDR1 SGHRS and CDR2 YFSETQ. The CDR3 is 14 residues long. V gave up 3 bases and J gave up 1 base, with 9 bases separating them. The CDR3 nucleotides are TGCGCCAGCAGCTGGGGCTTGGGCACAGATACGCAGTATTTT. As protein: CASSWGLGTDTQYF.

V usage is TRBV4-1 and J usage is TRBJ1-1; D is undetermined. V lost 0 bases and J lost 1, with 12 bases in between. Germline CDR1 reads MGHRA; CDR2 reads YSYEKL. This CDR3 spans 16 amino acids. For the CDR3, the DNA is TGCGCCAGCAGCCAAGAAGATCGGCTGTCGAACACTGAAGCTTTCTTT. This codes for CASSQEDRLSNTEAFF.

V is TRBV6-5 and J is TRBJ1-6; D unresolved. Trimming left V 7 bases short and J 6 bases short, with 10 bases between. The CDR3 spans 13 residues. The germline gives CDR1 MNHEY, CDR2 SVGAGI. CDR3 loop: CASKPGSNSPLHF. Written as DNA, the CDR3 is TGTGCCAGCAAGCCCGGGAGTAATTCACCCCTCCACTTT.

The genes are TRBV5-1 and TRBJ2-1, with 10 bases lining up with TRBD2. Trimming cost V 0 bases and J 13 bases; bases outside gene matches: 4. Germline CDR1 is SGHRS and CDR2 is YFSETQ. The CDR3 totals 13 residues. DNA of the CDR3: TGCGCCAGCAGCTTGGATATAGCGGGAGGACAGTTCTTC. Encoded protein: CASSLDIAGGQFF.

The J gene is TRBJ1-5, the V gene TRBV18, with D tentatively TRBD1 (6 bases). Germline values: CDR1 KGHSH, CDR2 LQKENI. The CDR3 contains 14 residues. The V gene lost 0 bases and the J gene lost 6 bases, with 9 bases spanning the gap. CDR3 coding DNA: TGTGCCAGCTCACCACCGGGGGCCGGTCAGCCCCAGCATTTT. Its translation is CASSPPGAGQPQHF.

The CDR3 DNA reads TGTGCCACCAGTGACCCCGGGACTACGCGGGGGGCTATACAGTTCTTC. This translates into CATSDPGTTRGAIQFF. The chain uses TRBV24-1 and TRBJ2-1, with TRBD2 identical over 8 bases. Germline CDR1 reads KGHDR; CDR2 reads SFDVKD. Trimming removed 4 bases from V and 13 bases from J; junction bases left unmatched: 17. This CDR3 has 16 amino acids.

This chain joins TRBV15 and TRBJ1-5; D call uncertain. Trimming stripped 1 base from V and 1 base from J, with 8 bases between. From germline, CDR1 is LNHNV and CDR2 YYDKDF (reference sequence). The CDR3 is 15 amino acids. CDR3 loop: CATSRGGESNQPQHF. CDR3 in DNA: TGTGCCACCAGCAGAGGCGGGGAAAGCAATCAGCCCCAGCATTTT.

This rearrangement joins TRBV19 to TRBJ2-3; the match to TRBD1 covers 10 bases. Losses at the gene ends were 1 base for V and 4 bases for J; bases not matched to a gene: 8. CDR1 is LNHDA, CDR2 SQIVND, per germline (reference sequence). CDR3 length equals 17 residues. The CDR3 nucleotides are TGTGCCAGTAGTATAGGACGACAGGGGGCAGGGGCAGATACGCAGTATTTT. Translating it yields CASSIGRQGAGADTQYF.

The chain couples TRBV6-1 to TRBJ1-6; maybe TRBD1 (6 bases). With 2 bases removed from V and 6 bases from J, the gap between germline ends came to 17 bases. Germline loops: CDR1 MNHNS, CDR2 SASEGT. The CDR3 is 17 amino acids. The CDR3 nucleotides read TGTGCCAGCAGTGAAATGATTGGGGGCGCAGCTAATTCACCCCTCCACTTT. Its translation is CASSEMIGGAANSPLHF.

The chain links TRBV19 to TRBJ1-1; no firm D call. Trimming pared 8 bases from V and 5 bases from J, leaving 15 bases between. The V gene's germline CDR1 is LNHDA and CDR2 SQIVND (reference sequence). The length of the CDR3 is 13 residues. The CDR3 DNA is TGTGCCAGTTATAGCTCCGGGCGGACTGAAGCTTTCTTT. The encoded protein is CASYSSGRTEAFF.

The rearrangement joins TRBV12-3 or TRBV12-4 to TRBJ2-1; 8 bases match TRBD1. The junction had 6 bases not matched to a gene; V was cut back by 6 bases and J by 8 bases. The CDR3 runs to 13 residues. The CDR3 loop is CASRSTGGDEQFF. CDR3 nucleotides: TGTGCCAGCAGGTCCACAGGGGGTGATGAGCAGTTCTTC.

This chain connects TRBV28 to TRBJ2-5; 9 nucleotides agree with TRBD2. CDR1 MDHEN and CDR2 SYDVKM come from the germline V gene. Trimming took 5 bases from V and 2 from J; bases not matched to a gene: 15. The CDR3 contains 18 residues. The CDR3 nucleotides are TGTGCCAGCAGTCCGTTATCTATGGCGGGAGGGCTTCAAGAGACCCAGTACTTC. Amino acids: CASSPLSMAGGLQETQYF.

As DNA, the CDR3 is TGTGCCAGCAGCCCGGGACTGCCAAATTCACCCCTCCACTTT. Protein product: CASSPGLPNSPLHF. The chain uses TRBV7-2 and TRBJ1-6; D perhaps matches TRBD1 (5 bases). The CDR3 consists of 14 residues. Germline V CDR1 and CDR2: SGHTA, FQGNSA. V was cut by 5 bases and J by 7 bases, with 12 bases left in between.

As to this clone: Other nucleotide sequences from this sample produce the same CDR3. The rearrangement joins TRBV27 to TRBJ2-7; D not certain. The V end was cut by 0 bases, the J end by 4 bases, with 7 bases between. This CDR3 spans 13 amino acids. Germline V CDR1 and CDR2: MNHEY, SMNVEV (reference sequence). The CDR3 protein is CASSLSWGYEQYF. The DNA for the CDR3 is TGTGCCAGCAGTTTATCCTGGGGATACGAGCAGTACTTC.

The gene calls are TRBV30 and TRBJ1-1; D not certain. The CDR3 runs 11 residues. Germline V gene sequence: CDR1 GTSNPN, CDR2 SVGIG (reference sequence). Trimming removed 1 base at V and 3 bases at J, with 3 bases between. The CDR3 DNA reads as TGTGCCTGGAGTGGGGACACTGAAGCTTTCTTT. Encoded protein: CAWSGDTEAFF.

The DNA for the CDR3 is TGTGCCAGCAGTTTACTGGGTCCCTACAATGAGCAGTTCTTC. As protein: CASSLLGPYNEQFF. This chain uses TRBV27 with TRBJ2-1; no firm D call. The CDR3 sequence is 14 residues long. V dropped 2 bases and J dropped 2 bases, with 7 bases sitting between them. Germline CDR1 is MNHEY and CDR2 is SMNVEV (reference sequence).